This T cell receptor (beta chain) was captured by sequencing in a study of blood T cell repertoires in COVID-19. Study as a whole: T cells, B-cell-depleted T cells, or PBMCs provided the cDNA or gDNA that served as material.

The V and J ends lost 7 bases and 1 base, in that order; junction bases with no gene match: 6. CDR3 length: 16 residues. Per the germline V gene, CDR1 is LNHDA and CDR2 is SQIVND (reference sequence). Those who participated ranged in age from roughly 18 to 100 years and resided in about two dozen US areas. As processed by the authors: Estimated nucleated cell counts came from reference gene primer amplification. Sequenced by immunoSEQ multiplex PCR; TCRdb stores in-frame clones only, minus some. Clonal size and the V and J genes are those of that table, whereas D and trimming came from the DNA. The data contain 200,000 to 250,000 clones, 84% of them singletons.

The receptor's source is a woman aged 40 to 50 who had recovered from COVID-19. The specimen sequenced was PBMCs or T cells enriched from blood (not recorded which). This chain links TRBV19 with TRBJ1-6; 8 bases map to TRBD1. The CDR3 region is CASISTGGSYNSPLHF. The CDR3, as DNA: TGTGCCAGTATTAGTACAGGGGGATCCTATAATTCACCCCTCCACTTT.